The entry below gives a single T cell receptor beta chain sequence along with its context. The entry originates in a study of shared clonotypes between healthy human individuals. Measured with immunoSEQ multiplex PCR; TCRdb has only the in-frame clones, and not every one. The repertoire includes roughly 2.5 million clones, about 92% of them detected once, and 0.14% sits in the top ten. CDR1 PRHDT and CDR2 FYEKMQ come from the germline V gene (reference sequence). CDR3 length: 17 residues. The V segment lost 5 bases and the J segment 0 bases; nucleotides outside the gene matches: 10. This TCR came from a man between 18 and 29 years old in good health. V is TRBV13 and J is TRBJ2-5; 9 bases are a match to TRBD2. Sequences were obtained from naive CD4+ T cells sorted from blood. Subset in this sample: CD45RA+ positively selected. DNA of the CDR3: TGTGCCAGCAGCCCGGGACTAGCTGTGGCCTACCAAGAGACCCAGTACTTC. It yields the protein CASSPGLAVAYQETQYF.